The 7 T cell receptor beta chains below come from one sample, sequenced in a study of blood T cell repertoires in COVID-19. Profiled with immunoSEQ multiplex PCR; TCRdb holds only in-frame clones, not every one. The sample consists of under 300,000 clones, around nine tenths of them appearing once. Material for sequencing was peripheral blood. Source of these receptors: a woman in her seventies with active or convalescent COVID-19.

The V gene is TRBV6-5, the J gene TRBJ1-5; D may be TRBD1 (6 bases). The CDR3 loop spans 14 amino acids. Trimming pared 6 bases from V and 7 bases from J, leaving 16 bases between. CDR1 and CDR2 from the germline V gene are MNHEY and SVGAGI. The CDR3 reads CASSLVGGLQPQHF. Written as DNA, the CDR3 is TGTGCCAGCAGCCTAGTCGGGGGGCTACAGCCCCAGCATTTT.

This chain links TRBV3-1 (or the pseudogene TRBV3-2) with TRBJ2-3; 8 nucleotides line up with TRBD2. Germline values: CDR1 LGHDT, CDR2 YNNKEL (reference sequence). V gave up 5 bases and J gave up 4 bases; unmatched junction bases: 17. This CDR3 region has 18 residues. The chain's CDR3 is CASSGGLGTSLFADTQYF. CDR3 DNA: TGTGCCAGCAGCGGAGGGCTCGGGACTAGTCTATTTGCAGATACGCAGTATTTT.

The chain links TRBV25-1 to TRBJ2-1; TRBD1 matches 7 bases. The trim removed 4 bases at V and 3 bases at J, leaving 3 bases unmatched. CDR3 length equals 14 residues. Germline assignment: CDR1 MGHDK and CDR2 SYGVNS. The CDR3 region has the DNA TGTGCCAGCAGTGTAGGGACAGACTACAATGAGCAGTTCTTC. Amino acid sequence: CASSVGTDYNEQFF. The full variable domain, rest sourced from reference TRBV25-1 and TRBJ2-1, is EADIYQTPRYLVIGTGKKITLECSQTMGHDKMYWYQQDPGMELHLIHYSYGVNSTEKGDLSSESTVSRIRTEHFPLTLESARPSHTSQYLCASSVGTDYNEQFFGPGTRLTVL.

This chain links TRBV27 with TRBJ1-4, with D unresolved. This CDR3 is 16 amino acids long. Germline CDR1 is MNHEY and CDR2 is SMNVEV (reference sequence). V dropped 5 bases and J dropped 7 bases, with 20 bases sitting between them. The CDR3 DNA is TGTGCCAGCAGTCTAGGAGGTAACGGCCGGGCTGAAAAACTGTTTTTT. This encodes CASSLGGNGRAEKLFF. The full variable domain, in which reference TRBV27 and TRBJ1-4 provide the parts outside the CDR3, is EAQVTQNPRYLITVTGKKLTVTCSQNMNHEYMSWYRQDPGLGLRQIYYSMNVEVTDKGDVPEGYKVSRKEKRNFPLILESPSPNQTSLYFCASSLGGNGRAEKLFFGSGTQLSVL.

The rearrangement links TRBV11-3 to TRBJ2-7; TRBD1 agrees at 8 bases. With 5 bases clipped from V and 3 bases from J, the junction kept 3 bases outside the gene matches. The CDR3 has 13 amino acids. Per the germline V gene, CDR1 is SGHNT and CDR2 is YENEEA. CDR3 region: CASSLGTGYEQYF. Written as DNA, the CDR3 is TGTGCCAGCAGCCTCGGGACAGGCTACGAGCAGTACTTC.

The J gene is TRBJ2-1, the V gene TRBV6-2 or TRBV6-3; perhaps TRBD2 as D (7 bases). Germline V gene data show CDR1 as MNHEY and CDR2 as SVGEGT. The CDR3 covers 13 residues. V lost 5 bases to trimming and J lost 9 bases, with 14 bases between them. The CDR3 sequence: CASSRGGLGEQFF. The CDR3 nucleotides read TGTGCCAGCAGTAGGGGGGGATTGGGTGAGCAGTTCTTC.

This chain links TRBV2 with TRBJ1-2; no clear D gene. The CDR3 spans 16 residues. V lost 7 bases and J lost 8, with 26 bases in between. Germline CDR1 SNHLY, CDR2 FYNNEI. For the CDR3, the DNA is TGTGCCAGCACGTTAGAGGGAAGTCTTTTTATGGGGGGCTACACCTTC. It is translated as CASTLEGSLFMGGYTF.